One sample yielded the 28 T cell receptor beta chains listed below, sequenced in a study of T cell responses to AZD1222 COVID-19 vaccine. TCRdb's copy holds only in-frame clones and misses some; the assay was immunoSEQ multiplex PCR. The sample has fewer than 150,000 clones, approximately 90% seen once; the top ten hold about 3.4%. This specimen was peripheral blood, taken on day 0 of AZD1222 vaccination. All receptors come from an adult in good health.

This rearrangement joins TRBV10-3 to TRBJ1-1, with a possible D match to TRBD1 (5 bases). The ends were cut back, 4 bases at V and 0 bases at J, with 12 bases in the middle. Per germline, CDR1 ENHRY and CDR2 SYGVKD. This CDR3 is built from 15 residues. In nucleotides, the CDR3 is TGTGCCATCAGTGCGGACATGGGGATGAACACTGAAGCTTTCTTT. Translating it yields CAISADMGMNTEAFF.

The CDR3 DNA follows: TGCAGTGCTAGTCCAAGGAGGGGCGTCAGTGAGCAGTTCTTC. Amino acid sequence: CSASPRRGVSEQFF. The rearrangement joins TRBV20-1 to TRBJ2-1; tentative D call: TRBD2 (6 bases). In germline, CDR1 is DFQATT, CDR2 SNEGSKA (reference sequence). The germline V and J ends were trimmed by 3 bases and 9 bases, with 18 bases remaining between them. CDR3 length: 14 residues.

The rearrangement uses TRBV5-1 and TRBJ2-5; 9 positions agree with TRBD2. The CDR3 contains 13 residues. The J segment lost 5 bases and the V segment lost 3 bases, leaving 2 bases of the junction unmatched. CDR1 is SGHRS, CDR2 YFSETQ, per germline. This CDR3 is CASSWTSAETQYF. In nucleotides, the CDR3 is TGCGCCAGCAGCTGGACTAGCGCGGAGACCCAGTACTTC.

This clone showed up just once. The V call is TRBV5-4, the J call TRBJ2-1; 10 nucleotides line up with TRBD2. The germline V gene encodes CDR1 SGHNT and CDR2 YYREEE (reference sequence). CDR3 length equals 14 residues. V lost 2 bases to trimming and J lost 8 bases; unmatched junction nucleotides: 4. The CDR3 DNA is TGTGCCAGCAGCTTAAGCGGGGGGGCCGATGAGCAGTTCTTC. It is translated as CASSLSGGADEQFF.

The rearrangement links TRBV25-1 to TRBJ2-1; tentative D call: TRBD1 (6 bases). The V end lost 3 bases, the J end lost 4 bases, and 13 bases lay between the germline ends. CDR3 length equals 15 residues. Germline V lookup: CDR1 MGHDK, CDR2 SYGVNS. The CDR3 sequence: CASSDPGQGYNEQFF. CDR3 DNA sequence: TGTGCCAGCAGTGATCCGGGACAAGGATACAATGAGCAGTTCTTC. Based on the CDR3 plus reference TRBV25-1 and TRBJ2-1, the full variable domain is EADIYQTPRYLVIGTGKKITLECSQTMGHDKMYWYQQDPGMELHLIHYSYGVNSTEKGDLSSESTVSRIRTEHFPLTLESARPSHTSQYLCASSDPGQGYNEQFFGPGTRLTVL.

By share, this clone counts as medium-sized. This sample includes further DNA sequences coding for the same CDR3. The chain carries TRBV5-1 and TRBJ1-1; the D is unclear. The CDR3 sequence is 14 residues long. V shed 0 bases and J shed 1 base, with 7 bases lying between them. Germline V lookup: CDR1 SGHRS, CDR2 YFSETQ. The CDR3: CASSLGAGNTEAFF. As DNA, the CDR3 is TGCGCCAGCAGCTTGGGGGCAGGGAACACTGAAGCTTTCTTT. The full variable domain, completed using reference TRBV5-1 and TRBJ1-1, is KAGVTQTPRYLIKTRGQQVTLSCSPISGHRSVSWYQQTPGQGLQFLFEYFSETQRNKGNFPGRFSGRQFSNSRSEMNVSTLELGDSALYLCASSLGAGNTEAFFGQGTRLTVV.

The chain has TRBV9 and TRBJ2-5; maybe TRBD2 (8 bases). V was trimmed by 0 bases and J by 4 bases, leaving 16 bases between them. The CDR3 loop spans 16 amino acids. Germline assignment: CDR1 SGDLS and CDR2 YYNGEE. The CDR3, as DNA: TGTGCCAGCAGCGTAGGCGGGAGGAGGGGGCGAGAGACCCAGTACTTC. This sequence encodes CASSVGGRRGRETQYF.

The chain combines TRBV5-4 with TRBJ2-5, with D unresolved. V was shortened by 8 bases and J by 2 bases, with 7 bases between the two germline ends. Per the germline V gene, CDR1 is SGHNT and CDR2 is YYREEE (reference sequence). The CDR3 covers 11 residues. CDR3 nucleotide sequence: TGTGCCAGAGGAGAGCAAGAGACCCAGTACTTC. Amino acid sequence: CARGEQETQYF.

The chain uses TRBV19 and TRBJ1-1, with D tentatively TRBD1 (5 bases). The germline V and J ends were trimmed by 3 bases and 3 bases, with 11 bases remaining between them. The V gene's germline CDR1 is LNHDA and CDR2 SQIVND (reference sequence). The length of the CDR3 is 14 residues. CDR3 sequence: CASSIWQGDTEAFF. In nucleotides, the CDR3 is TGTGCCAGTAGTATTTGGCAGGGTGACACTGAAGCTTTCTTT. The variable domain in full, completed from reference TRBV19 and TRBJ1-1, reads DGGITQSPKYLFRKEGQNVTLSCEQNLNHDAMYWYRQDPGQGLRLIYYSQIVNDFQKGDIAEGYSVSREKKESFPLTVTSAQKNPTAFYLCASSIWQGDTEAFFGQGTRLTVV.

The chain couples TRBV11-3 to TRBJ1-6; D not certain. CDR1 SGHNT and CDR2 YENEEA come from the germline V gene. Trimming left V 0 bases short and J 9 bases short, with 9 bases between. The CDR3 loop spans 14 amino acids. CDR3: CASSLEKGVSPLHF. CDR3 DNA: TGTGCCAGCAGCTTAGAGAAAGGCGTTTCACCCCTCCACTTT.

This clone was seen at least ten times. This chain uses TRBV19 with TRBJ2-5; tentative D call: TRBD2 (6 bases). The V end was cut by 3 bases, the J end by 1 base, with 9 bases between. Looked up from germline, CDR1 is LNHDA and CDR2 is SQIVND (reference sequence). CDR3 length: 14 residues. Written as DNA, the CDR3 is TGTGCCAGTAGTATGGGGGGATCCCAAGAGACCCAGTACTTC. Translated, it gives CASSMGGSQETQYF.

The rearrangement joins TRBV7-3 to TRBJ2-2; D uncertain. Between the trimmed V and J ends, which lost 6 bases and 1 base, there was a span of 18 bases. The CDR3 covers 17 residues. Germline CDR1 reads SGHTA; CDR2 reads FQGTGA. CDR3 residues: CASRRMGGGLNTGELFF. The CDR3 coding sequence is TGTGCCAGCAGGCGTATGGGTGGTGGCTTGAACACCGGGGAGCTGTTTTTT.

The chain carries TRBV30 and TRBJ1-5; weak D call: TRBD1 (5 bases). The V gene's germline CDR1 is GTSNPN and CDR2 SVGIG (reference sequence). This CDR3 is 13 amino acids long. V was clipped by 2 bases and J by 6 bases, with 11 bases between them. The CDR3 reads CAWSHLGGQPQHF. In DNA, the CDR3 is TGTGCCTGGAGTCACCTCGGGGGTCAGCCCCAGCATTTT.

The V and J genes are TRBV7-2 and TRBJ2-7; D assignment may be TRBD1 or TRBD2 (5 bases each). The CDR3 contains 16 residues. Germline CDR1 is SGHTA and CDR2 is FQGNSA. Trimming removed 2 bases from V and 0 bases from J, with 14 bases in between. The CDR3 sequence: CASSLLPGPSSYEQYF. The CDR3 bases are TGTGCCAGCAGCTTACTCCCGGGGCCCAGCTCCTACGAGCAGTACTTC.

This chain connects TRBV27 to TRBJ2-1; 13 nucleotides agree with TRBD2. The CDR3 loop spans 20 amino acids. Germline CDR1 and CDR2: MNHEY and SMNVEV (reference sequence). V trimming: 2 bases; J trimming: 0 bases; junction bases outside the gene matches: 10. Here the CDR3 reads CASSLQQWTSGSGSYNEQFF. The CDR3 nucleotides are TGTGCCAGCAGTTTACAACAATGGACTAGCGGGAGTGGCTCCTACAATGAGCAGTTCTTC.

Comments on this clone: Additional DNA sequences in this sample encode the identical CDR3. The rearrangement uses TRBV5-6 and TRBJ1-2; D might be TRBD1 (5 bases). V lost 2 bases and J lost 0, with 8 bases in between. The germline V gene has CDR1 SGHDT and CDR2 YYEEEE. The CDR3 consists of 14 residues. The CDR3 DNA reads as TGTGCCAGCAGCTTATCGGGGGCTAACTATGGCTACACCTTC. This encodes CASSLSGANYGYTF.

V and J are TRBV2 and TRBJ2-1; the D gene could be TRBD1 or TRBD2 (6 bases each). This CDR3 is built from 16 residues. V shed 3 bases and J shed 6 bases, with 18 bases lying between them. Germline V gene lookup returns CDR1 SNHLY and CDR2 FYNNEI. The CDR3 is CASSDLGGRVINEQFF. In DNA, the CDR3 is TGTGCCAGCAGTGATTTGGGGGGCAGGGTGATCAATGAGCAGTTCTTC.

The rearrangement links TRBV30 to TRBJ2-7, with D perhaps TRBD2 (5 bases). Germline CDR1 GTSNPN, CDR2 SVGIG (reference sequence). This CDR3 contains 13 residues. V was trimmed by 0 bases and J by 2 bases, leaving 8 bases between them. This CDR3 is CAWSVLGPYEQYF. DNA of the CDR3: TGTGCCTGGAGTGTACTAGGACCCTACGAGCAGTACTTC.

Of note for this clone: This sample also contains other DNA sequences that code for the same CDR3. This CDR3 reads CAISERLENTEAFF. For the CDR3, the DNA is TGTGCCATCAGTGAGCGGCTGGAGAACACTGAAGCTTTCTTT. The chain joins TRBV10-3 to TRBJ1-1, with D hard to call. The CDR3 covers 14 residues. Germline CDR1 ENHRY, CDR2 SYGVKD. V was trimmed by 2 bases and J by 1 base, leaving 8 bases between them.

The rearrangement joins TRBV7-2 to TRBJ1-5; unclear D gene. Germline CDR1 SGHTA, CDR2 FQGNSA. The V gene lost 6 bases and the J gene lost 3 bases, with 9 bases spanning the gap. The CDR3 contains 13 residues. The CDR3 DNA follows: TGTGCCAGCAGAGGCGACACCAATCAGCCCCAGCATTTT. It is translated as CASRGDTNQPQHF.

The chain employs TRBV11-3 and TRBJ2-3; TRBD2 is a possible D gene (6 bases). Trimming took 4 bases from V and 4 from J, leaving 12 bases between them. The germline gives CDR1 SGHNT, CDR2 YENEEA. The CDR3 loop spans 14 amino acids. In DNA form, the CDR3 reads TGTGCCAGCAGCTCGCGGGACTCGGCAGATACGCAGTATTTT. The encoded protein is CASSSRDSADTQYF. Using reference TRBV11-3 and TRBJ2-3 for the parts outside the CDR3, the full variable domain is EAGVVQSPRYKIIEKKQPVAFWCNPISGHNTLYWYLQNLGQGPELLIRYENEEAVDDSQLPKDRFSAERLKGVDSTLKIQPAELGDSAVYLCASSSRDSADTQYFGPGTRLTVL.

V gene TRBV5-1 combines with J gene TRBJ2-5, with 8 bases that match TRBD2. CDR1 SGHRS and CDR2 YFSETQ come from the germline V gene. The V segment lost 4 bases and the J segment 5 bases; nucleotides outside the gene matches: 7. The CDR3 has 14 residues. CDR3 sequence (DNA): TGCGCCAGCAGCAGCACAGCGGGGGCGGAGACCCAGTACTTC. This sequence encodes CASSSTAGAETQYF.

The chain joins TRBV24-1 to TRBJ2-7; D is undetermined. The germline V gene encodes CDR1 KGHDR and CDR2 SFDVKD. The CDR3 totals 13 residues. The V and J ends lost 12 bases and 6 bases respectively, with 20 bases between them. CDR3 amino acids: CASRASTGSEQYF. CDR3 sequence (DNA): TGTGCCTCTAGAGCAAGTACTGGATCCGAGCAGTACTTC.

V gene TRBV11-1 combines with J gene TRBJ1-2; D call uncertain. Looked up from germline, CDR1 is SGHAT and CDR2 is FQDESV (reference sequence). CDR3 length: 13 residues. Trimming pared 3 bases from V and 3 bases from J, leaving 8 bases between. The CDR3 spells CASSFSQDYGYTF. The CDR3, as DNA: TGTGCCAGCAGCTTTTCGCAGGACTATGGCTACACCTTC.

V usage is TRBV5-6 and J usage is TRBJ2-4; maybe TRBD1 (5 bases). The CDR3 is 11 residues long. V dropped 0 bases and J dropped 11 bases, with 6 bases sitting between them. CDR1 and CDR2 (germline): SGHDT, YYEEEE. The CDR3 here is CASSLGQFQYF. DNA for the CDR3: TGTGCCAGCAGCTTGGGACAGTTTCAGTACTTC.

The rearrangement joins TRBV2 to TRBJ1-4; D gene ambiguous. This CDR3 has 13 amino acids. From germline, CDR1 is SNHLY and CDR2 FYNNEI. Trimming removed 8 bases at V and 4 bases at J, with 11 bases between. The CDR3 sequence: CASLAGLNEKLFF. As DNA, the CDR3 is TGTGCCAGCCTGGCCGGCCTTAATGAAAAACTGTTTTTT.

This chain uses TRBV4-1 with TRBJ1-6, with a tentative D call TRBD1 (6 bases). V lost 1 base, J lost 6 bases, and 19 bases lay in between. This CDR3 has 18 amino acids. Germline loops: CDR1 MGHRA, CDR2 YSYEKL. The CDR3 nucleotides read TGCGCCAGCAGCCAAGGGAGGGGGGCACCCCTAAGTAATTCACCCCTCCACTTT. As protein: CASSQGRGAPLSNSPLHF.

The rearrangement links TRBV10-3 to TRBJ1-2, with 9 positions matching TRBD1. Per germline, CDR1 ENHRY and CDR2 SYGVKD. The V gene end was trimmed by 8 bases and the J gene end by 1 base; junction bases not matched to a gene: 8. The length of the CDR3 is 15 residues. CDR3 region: CAIGQKDRGNYGYTF. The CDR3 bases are TGTGCCATCGGCCAAAAGGACAGGGGTAACTATGGCTACACCTTC.